Listed below are T cell receptor beta chains from one sample, sequenced in a study of blood T cell repertoires in COVID-19. Sequencing was performed with immunoSEQ multiplex PCR; in TCRdb, only in-frame clones are kept and a portion is missing. The sample holds tens of thousands of clones, approximately 79% seen once. Sequencing input: peripheral blood. Receptors were obtained from a human donor in a cohort sampled during active COVID-19. CDR3s include the opening cysteine and the closing phenylalanine or tryptophan. Fields, in order: D gene, clone size, V gene, J gene, CDR3 DNA, CDR3 protein. The D gene is left open where the match is weak. The listing skips clone size in some rows; elsewhere it reads once, few, many or a size class.

D: TRBD1
size: .
V: TRBV6-5
J: TRBJ2-7
DNA: TGTGCCAGCAGTTACTCGACAGGGCACGAGCAGTACTTC
CDR3: CASSYSTGHEQYF

D: TRBD2
size: few
V: TRBV7-9
J: TRBJ2-1
DNA: TGTGCCAGCAGCTCCGGACTAGCGGGAGGGAATGAGCAGTTCTTC
CDR3: CASSSGLAGGNEQFF

D: .
size: .
V: TRBV7-9
J: TRBJ1-3
DNA: TGTGCCAGCAGCTTAGGAGGGGGAGGAAACACCATATATTTT
CDR3: CASSLGGGGNTIYF

D: TRBD2
size: once
V: TRBV27
J: TRBJ2-1
DNA: TGTGCCAGCAGTCTAGGACTAGCGGCGTATGAGCAGTTCTTC
CDR3: CASSLGLAAYEQFF

D: .
size: .
V: TRBV7-9
J: TRBJ2-5
DNA: TGTGCCAGCAGCATCGTCCTGGAGACCCAGTACTTC
CDR3: CASSIVLETQYF

D: .
size: .
V: TRBV3-1/TRBV3-2
J: TRBJ1-1
DNA: TGTGCCAGCAGCCAAACACATGAAGCTTTCTTT
CDR3: CASSQTHEAFF

D: .
size: .
V: TRBV4-1
J: TRBJ2-7
DNA: TGCGCCAGCAGCCAAGTAGGGGGGGGAGGATTTTCCTACGAGCAGTACTTC
CDR3: CASSQVGGGGFSYEQYF

D: .
size: .
V: TRBV7-9
J: TRBJ1-1
DNA: TGTGCCAGCAGCTTAGGTGTGGGGGCGGTCGCGTATGAAGCTTTCTTT
CDR3: CASSLGVGAVAYEAFF

D: .
size: .
V: TRBV12-3/TRBV12-4
J: TRBJ1-1
DNA: TGTGCCAGCAGTTACCTCCGGCGGGACCCAGCTTTCTTT
CDR3: CASSYLRRDPAFF

D: TRBD1
size: .
V: TRBV19
J: TRBJ1-5
DNA: TGTGCCAGTAGTGCGGACAGGTATAGCAATCAGCCCCAGCATTTT
CDR3: CASSADRYSNQPQHF

D: .
size: .
V: TRBV28
J: TRBJ2-7
DNA: TGTGCCAGCAGTTCCGACAGGCGGTACGAGCAGTACTTC
CDR3: CASSSDRRYEQYF

D: .
size: once
V: TRBV11-2
J: TRBJ1-6
DNA: TGTGCCAGCAGCTTAGATCGGAGCAGCTACTATAATTCACCCCTCCACTTT
CDR3: CASSLDRSSYYNSPLHF

D: .
size: few
V: TRBV7-8
J: TRBJ1-5
DNA: TGTGCCAGCAGCTTAAATGGGCATGGGAATCAGCCCCAGCATTTT
CDR3: CASSLNGHGNQPQHF

D: .
size: once
V: TRBV10-2
J: TRBJ2-5
DNA: TGCGCCACCCCTATCCCCCACTCGCGGGAGACCCAGTACTTC
CDR3: CATPIPHSRETQYF

D: TRBD1
size: .
V: TRBV30
J: TRBJ1-2
DNA: TGTGCCTGGAGCCCTCGACAGGGGGCTTACTATGGCTACACCTTC
CDR3: CAWSPRQGAYYGYTF

D: .
size: .
V: TRBV9
J: TRBJ2-6
DNA: TGTGCCAGCAGCCCGAGAGGAGGGGCCAACGTCCTGACTTTC
CDR3: CASSPRGGANVLTF

D: TRBD2
size: .
V: TRBV27
J: TRBJ2-7
DNA: TGTGCCAGCAGTTTTACTAGCGGGAGCTCCTACGAGCAGTACTTC
CDR3: CASSFTSGSSYEQYF

D: .
size: .
V: TRBV27
J: TRBJ2-7
DNA: TGTGCCAGCAGCGGACTGGACTACGAGCAGTACTTC
CDR3: CASSGLDYEQYF

D: TRBD2
size: .
V: TRBV5-5
J: TRBJ2-7
DNA: TGTGCCAGCAGCGTAACTAGCGGAAACACCTACGAGCAGTACTTC
CDR3: CASSVTSGNTYEQYF

D: .
size: .
V: TRBV30
J: TRBJ2-2
DNA: TGTGCCCGGAACAAGAACACCGGGGAGCTGTTTTTT
CDR3: CARNKNTGELFF

D: .
size: few
V: TRBV5-5
J: TRBJ1-4
DNA: TGTGCCAGCAGCTTGGCCAGTCCACAAGATGAAAAACTGTTTTTT
CDR3: CASSLASPQDEKLFF

D: .
size: .
V: TRBV6-5
J: TRBJ2-7
DNA: TGTGCCAGCAGCACCTCACTTCGCTCCTACGAGCAGTACTTC
CDR3: CASSTSLRSYEQYF

D: .
size: .
V: TRBV6-5
J: TRBJ1-4
DNA: TGTGCCAGCAGTTTGTCGGGTTATAATGAAAAACTGTTTTTT
CDR3: CASSLSGYNEKLFF

D: .
size: .
V: TRBV5-1
J: TRBJ1-1
DNA: TGCGCCAGCAGCTTGTGGCAGGAGACAACCCCGAGGACTCACAAGATGAACACTGAAGCTTTCTTT
CDR3: CASSLWQETTPRTHKMNTEAFF

D: .
size: few
V: TRBV7-9
J: TRBJ2-7
DNA: TGTGCCAGCAGCTTAGTGTCAGCAATTGGGAGGGAGCAGTACTTC
CDR3: CASSLVSAIGREQYF

D: .
size: .
V: TRBV7-2
J: TRBJ1-6
DNA: TGTGCCAGCAGCTTAGGACAGAAAAATTCACCCCTCCACTTT
CDR3: CASSLGQKNSPLHF